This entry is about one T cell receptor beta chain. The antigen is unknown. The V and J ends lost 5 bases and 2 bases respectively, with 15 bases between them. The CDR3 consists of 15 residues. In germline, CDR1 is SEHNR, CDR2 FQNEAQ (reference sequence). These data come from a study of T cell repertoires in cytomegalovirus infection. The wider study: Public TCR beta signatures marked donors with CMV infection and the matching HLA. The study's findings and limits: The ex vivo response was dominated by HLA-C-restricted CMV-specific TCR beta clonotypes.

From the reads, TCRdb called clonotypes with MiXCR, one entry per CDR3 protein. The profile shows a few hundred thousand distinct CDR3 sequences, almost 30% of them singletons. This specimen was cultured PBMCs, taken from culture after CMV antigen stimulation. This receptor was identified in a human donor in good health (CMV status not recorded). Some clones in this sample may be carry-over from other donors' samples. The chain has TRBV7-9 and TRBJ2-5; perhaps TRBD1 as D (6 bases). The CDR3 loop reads CASSPRTVLQETQYF. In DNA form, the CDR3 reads TGTGCCAGCAGCCCCCGGACAGTACTTCAAGAGACCCAGTACTTC.